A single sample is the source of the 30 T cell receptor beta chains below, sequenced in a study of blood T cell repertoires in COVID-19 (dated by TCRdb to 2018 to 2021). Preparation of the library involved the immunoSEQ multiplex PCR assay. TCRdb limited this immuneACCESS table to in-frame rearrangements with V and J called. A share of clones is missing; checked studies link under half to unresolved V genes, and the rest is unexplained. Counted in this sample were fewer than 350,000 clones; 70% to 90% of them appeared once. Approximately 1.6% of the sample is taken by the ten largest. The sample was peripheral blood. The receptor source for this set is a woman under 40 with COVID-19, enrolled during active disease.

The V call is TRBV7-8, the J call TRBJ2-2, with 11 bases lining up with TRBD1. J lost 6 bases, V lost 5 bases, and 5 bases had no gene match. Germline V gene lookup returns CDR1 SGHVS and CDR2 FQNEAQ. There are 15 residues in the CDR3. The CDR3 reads CASSRGQGASGELFF. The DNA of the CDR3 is TGTGCCAGCAGCAGAGGACAGGGGGCCTCCGGGGAGCTGTTTTTT.

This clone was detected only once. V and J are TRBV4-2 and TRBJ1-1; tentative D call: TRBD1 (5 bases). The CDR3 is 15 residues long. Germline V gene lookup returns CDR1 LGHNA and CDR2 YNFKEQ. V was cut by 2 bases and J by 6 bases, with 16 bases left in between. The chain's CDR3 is CASSQSGGTYAEAFF. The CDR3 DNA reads TGTGCCAGCAGCCAATCTGGTGGGACTTATGCTGAAGCTTTCTTT.

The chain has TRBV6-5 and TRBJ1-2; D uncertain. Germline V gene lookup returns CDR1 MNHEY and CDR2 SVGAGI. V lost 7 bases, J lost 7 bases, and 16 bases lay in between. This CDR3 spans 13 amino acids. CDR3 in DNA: TGTGCCAGCACCACATCCAGGTTTGGTGGCTACACCTTC. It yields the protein CASTTSRFGGYTF.

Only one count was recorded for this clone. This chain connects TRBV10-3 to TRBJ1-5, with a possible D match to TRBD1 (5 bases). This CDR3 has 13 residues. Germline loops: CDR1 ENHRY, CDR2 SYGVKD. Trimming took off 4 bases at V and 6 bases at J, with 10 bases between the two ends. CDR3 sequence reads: CAISAGSGQPQHF. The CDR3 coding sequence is TGTGCCATCAGTGCAGGGTCGGGTCAGCCCCAGCATTTT.

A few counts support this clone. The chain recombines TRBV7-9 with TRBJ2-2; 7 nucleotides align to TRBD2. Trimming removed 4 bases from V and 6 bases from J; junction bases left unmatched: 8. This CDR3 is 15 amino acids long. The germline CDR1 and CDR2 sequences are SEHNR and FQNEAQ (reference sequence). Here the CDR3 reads CASSSGTIRPGELFF. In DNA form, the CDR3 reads TGTGCCAGCAGCTCCGGGACTATCAGACCCGGGGAGCTGTTTTTT.

The CDR3: CASSRSEGRTEAFF. CDR3 nucleotides: TGTGCCAGCAGCCGCTCAGAGGGGAGGACTGAAGCTTTCTTT. The J gene is TRBJ1-1, the V gene TRBV7-8; D possibly corresponds to TRBD1 (5 bases). V was pared by 5 bases and J by 5 bases, with 15 bases between. From germline, CDR1 is SGHVS and CDR2 FQNEAQ. The CDR3 extends over 14 amino acids.

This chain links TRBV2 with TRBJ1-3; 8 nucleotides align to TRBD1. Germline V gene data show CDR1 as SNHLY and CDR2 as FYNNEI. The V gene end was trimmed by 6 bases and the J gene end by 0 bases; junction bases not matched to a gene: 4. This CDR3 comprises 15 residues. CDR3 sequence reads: CASRSQGASGNTIYF. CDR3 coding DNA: TGTGCCAGCAGGAGTCAGGGGGCCTCTGGAAACACCATATATTTT.

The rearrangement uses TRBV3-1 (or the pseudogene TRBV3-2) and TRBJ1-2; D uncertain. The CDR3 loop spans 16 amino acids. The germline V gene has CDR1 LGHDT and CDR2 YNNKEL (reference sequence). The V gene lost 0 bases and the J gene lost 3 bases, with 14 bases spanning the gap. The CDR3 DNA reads TGTGCCAGCAGCCAAGATCTGTCAGTTCAATACTATGGCTACACCTTC. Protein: CASSQDLSVQYYGYTF.

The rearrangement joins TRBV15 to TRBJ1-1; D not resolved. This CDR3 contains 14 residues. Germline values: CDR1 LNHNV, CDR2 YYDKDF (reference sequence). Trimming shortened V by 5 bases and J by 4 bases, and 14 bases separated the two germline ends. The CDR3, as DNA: TGTGCCACCAGCCACCCTGGGCAGCCCACTGAAGCTTTCTTT. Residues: CATSHPGQPTEAFF.

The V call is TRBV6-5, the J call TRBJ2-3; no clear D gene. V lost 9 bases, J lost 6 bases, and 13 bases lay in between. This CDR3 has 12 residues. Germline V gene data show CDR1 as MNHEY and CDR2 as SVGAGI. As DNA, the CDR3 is TGTGCCAGTGCCGATAGCCTCGATACGCAGTATTTT. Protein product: CASADSLDTQYF.

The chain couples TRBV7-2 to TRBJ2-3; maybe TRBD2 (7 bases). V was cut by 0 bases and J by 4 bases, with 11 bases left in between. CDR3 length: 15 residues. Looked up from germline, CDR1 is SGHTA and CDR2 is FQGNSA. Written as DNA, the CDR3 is TGTGCCAGCAGCTTAGCGGGGGGGCATGCAGATACGCAGTATTTT. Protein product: CASSLAGGHADTQYF.

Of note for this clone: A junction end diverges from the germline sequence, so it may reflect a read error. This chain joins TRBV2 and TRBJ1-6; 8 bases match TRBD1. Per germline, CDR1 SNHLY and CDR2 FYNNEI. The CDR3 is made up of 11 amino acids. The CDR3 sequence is CASDTPGQVFF. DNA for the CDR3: TGTGCCAGTGACACTCCGGGACAGGTCTTTTTT.

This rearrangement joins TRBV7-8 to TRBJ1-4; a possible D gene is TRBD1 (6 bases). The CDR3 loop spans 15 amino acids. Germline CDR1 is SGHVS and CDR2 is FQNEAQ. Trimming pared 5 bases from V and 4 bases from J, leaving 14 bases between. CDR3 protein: CASSQGRGYNEKLFF. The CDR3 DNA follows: TGTGCCAGCAGCCAGGGGCGGGGGTATAATGAAAAACTGTTTTTT.

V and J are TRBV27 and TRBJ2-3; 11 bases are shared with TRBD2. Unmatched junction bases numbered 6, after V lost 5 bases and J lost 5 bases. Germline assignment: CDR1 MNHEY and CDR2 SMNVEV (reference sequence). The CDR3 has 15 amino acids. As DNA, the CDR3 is TGTGCCAGCAGTCCGCGACTAGCGGGGATAGATACGCAGTATTTT. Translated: CASSPRLAGIDTQYF.

This CDR3 reads CASSTGQGANYGYTF. The CDR3 DNA sequence: TGTGCCAGCAGTACCGGACAGGGGGCTAACTATGGCTACACCTTC. This chain joins TRBV2 and TRBJ1-2; 10 bases align to TRBD1. Trimming at V came to 5 bases and at J to 0 bases, leaving 3 bases not matched to a gene. The germline gives CDR1 SNHLY, CDR2 FYNNEI. The CDR3 contains 15 residues.

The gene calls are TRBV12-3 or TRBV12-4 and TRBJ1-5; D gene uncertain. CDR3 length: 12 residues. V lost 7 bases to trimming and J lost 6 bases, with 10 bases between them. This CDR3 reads CASTDSGQPQHF. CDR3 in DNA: TGTGCCAGCACTGATTCAGGTCAGCCCCAGCATTTT.

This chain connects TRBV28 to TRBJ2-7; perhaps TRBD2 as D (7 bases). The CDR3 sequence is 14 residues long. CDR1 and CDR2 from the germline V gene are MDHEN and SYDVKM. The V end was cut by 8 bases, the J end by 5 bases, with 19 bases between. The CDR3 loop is CASSGGPGWDEQYV. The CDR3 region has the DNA TGTGCCAGCTCCGGGGGGCCCGGTTGGGACGAGCAGTACGTC.

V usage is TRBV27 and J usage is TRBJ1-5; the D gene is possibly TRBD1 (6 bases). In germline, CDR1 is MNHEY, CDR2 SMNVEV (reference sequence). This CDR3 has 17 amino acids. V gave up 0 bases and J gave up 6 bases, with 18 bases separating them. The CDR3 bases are TGTGCCAGCAGTTTATCTCGGGACACCGTTCGGATTCAGCCCCAGCATTTT. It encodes CASSLSRDTVRIQPQHF.

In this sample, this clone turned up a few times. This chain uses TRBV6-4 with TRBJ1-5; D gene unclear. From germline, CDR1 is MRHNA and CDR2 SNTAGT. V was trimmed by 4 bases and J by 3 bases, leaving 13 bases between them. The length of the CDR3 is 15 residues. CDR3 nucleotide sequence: TGTGCCAGCAGTGTATATCCGGGATCCAATCAGCCCCAGCATTTT. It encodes CASSVYPGSNQPQHF.

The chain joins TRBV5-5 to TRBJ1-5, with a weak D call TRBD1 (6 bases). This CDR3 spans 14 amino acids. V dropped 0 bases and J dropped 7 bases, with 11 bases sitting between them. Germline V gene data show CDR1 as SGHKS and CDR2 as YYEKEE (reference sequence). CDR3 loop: CASSLEAGDQPQHF. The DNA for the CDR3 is TGTGCCAGCAGCTTGGAGGCAGGGGACCAGCCCCAGCATTTT.

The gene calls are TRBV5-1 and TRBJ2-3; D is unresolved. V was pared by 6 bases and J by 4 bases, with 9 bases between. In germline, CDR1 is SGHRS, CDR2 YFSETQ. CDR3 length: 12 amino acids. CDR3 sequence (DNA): TGCGCCAGCAACCCCGGAGCAGATACGCAGTATTTT. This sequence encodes CASNPGADTQYF.

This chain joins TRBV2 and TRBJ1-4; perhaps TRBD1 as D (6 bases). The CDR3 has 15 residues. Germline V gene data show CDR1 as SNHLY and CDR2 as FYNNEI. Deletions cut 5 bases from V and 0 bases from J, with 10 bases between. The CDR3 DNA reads TGTGCCAGCAGTCCGGGACAAGCAACTAATGAAAAACTGTTTTTT. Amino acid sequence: CASSPGQATNEKLFF.

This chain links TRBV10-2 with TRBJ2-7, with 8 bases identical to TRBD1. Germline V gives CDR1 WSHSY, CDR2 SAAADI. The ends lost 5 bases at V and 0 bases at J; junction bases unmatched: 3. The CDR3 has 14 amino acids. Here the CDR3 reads CASSWTGSSYEQYV. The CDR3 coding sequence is TGCGCCAGCAGTTGGACAGGGAGCTCCTACGAGCAGTACGTC.

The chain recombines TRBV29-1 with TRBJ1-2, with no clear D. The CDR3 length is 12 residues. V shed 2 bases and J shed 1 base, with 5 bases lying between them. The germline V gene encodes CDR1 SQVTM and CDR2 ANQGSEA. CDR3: CSVESHNYGYTF. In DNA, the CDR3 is TGCAGCGTTGAATCCCATAACTATGGCTACACCTTC.

The CDR3 DNA reads as TGTGCCTGGACCGCCACACCAGATCAGCCCCAGCATTTT. Protein: CAWTATPDQPQHF. V gene TRBV30 combines with J gene TRBJ1-5; D is uncertain. Germline CDR1 reads GTSNPN; CDR2 reads SVGIG (reference sequence). The CDR3 is made up of 13 amino acids. V lost 4 bases and J 5 bases, leaving 12 bases between the germline ends.

CDR3 protein: CASSSGQGNMNTEAFF. The DNA of the CDR3 is TGTGCCAGCAGTTCTGGACAGGGGAACATGAACACTGAAGCTTTCTTT. The rearrangement links TRBV6-6 to TRBJ1-1, with TRBD1 matching over 9 bases. CDR3 length: 16 residues. The trim removed 4 bases at V and 0 bases at J, leaving 6 bases unmatched. CDR1 is MNHNY, CDR2 SVGAGI, per germline (reference sequence).

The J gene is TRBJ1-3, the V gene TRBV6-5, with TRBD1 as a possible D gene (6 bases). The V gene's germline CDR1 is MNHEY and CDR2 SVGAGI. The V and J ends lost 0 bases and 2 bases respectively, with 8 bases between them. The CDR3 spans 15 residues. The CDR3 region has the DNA TGTGCCAGCAGTTACTCGTCAGGGGCTGGAAACACCATATATTTT. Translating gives CASSYSSGAGNTIYF.

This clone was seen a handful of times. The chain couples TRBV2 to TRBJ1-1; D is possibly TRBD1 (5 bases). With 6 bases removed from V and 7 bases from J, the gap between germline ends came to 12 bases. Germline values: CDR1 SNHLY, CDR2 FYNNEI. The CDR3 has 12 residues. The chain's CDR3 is CASSVDSVEAFF. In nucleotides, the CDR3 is TGTGCCAGCAGCGTAGACAGCGTTGAAGCTTTCTTT.

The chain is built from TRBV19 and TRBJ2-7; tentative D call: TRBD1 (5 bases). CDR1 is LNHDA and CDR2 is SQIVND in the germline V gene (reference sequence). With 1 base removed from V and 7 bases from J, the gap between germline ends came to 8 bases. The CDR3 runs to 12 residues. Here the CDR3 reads CASSIADTEQYF. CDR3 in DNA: TGTGCCAGTAGTATAGCGGACACGGAGCAGTACTTC.

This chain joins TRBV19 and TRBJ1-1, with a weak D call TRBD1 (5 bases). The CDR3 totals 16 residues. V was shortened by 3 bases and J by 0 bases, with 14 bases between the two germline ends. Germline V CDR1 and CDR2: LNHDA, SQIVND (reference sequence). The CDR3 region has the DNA TGTGCCAGTAGTATGATGGCGGGGGGACTGAACACTGAAGCTTTCTTT. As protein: CASSMMAGGLNTEAFF. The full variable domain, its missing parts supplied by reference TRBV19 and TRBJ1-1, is DGGITQSPKYLFRKEGQNVTLSCEQNLNHDAMYWYRQDPGQGLRLIYYSQIVNDFQKGDIAEGYSVSREKKESFPLTVTSAQKNPTAFYLCASSMMAGGLNTEAFFGQGTRLTVV.